Sequencing of this TCR beta chain was carried out in a study of T-cell reconstitution after alpha-beta-depleted transplantation in children. Turning to this clonotype: A read error may account for a junction end that differs from germline.

Preparation of the TCRbeta library used unique molecular identifiers. TCRdb ran MiXCR on the PCR reads and lists one entry per CDR3 protein. Seen here are some 590,000 distinct CDR3 sequences, roughly a tenth observed once, and the top ten hold less than 5%. The CDR3 totals 12 residues. CDR1 SGHRS and CDR2 YFSETQ come from the germline V gene. This specimen was PBMCs from the stem cell graft donor, taken from the stem cell graft. This chain links TRBV5-1 with TRBJ2-2; 8 bases map to TRBD1. The TCR sequence derives from a human donor who donated a stem cell graft to a child with acute myeloid leukemia. Here the CDR3 reads CASSLLQGEVFF. DNA for the CDR3: TGCGCCAGCAGCCTCCTACAGGGGGAGGTGTTTTTT.